These 22 T cell receptor beta chains were sequenced from one sample in a study of T cell changes during pregnancy in multiple sclerosis. Some clones are missing from TCRdb's copy, which holds only in-frame ones; the method was immunoSEQ multiplex PCR. The sample has tens of thousands of clones, 92% seen once; the top ten hold roughly 0.19%. Material: CD4+ T cells from peripheral blood mononuclear cells, obtained in the second trimester of pregnancy. These receptors were collected from a female donor with multiple sclerosis, enrolled in a pregnancy study.

The chain recombines TRBV27 with TRBJ1-2; D might be TRBD1 (6 bases). The CDR3 extends over 14 amino acids. CDR1 is MNHEY and CDR2 is SMNVEV in the germline V gene (reference sequence). Trimming shortened V by 5 bases and J by 7 bases, and 17 bases separated the two germline ends. CDR3 sequence (DNA): TGTGCCAGCAGTGGTGTAACAACAGGGAGTGGCTACACCTTC. Its protein is CASSGVTTGSGYTF.

DNA for the CDR3: TGTGCCAGCAGTGAAGATCGAAGGGGGTTACGGGCCTCCTACGAGCAGTACTTC. Encoded protein: CASSEDRRGLRASYEQYF. This chain links TRBV6-1 with TRBJ2-7; D may be TRBD1 (6 bases). Trimming stripped 1 base from V and 0 bases from J, with 19 bases between. CDR3 length: 18 residues. Germline CDR1 MNHNS, CDR2 SASEGT.

The chain couples TRBV19 to TRBJ2-7; D might be TRBD1 (6 bases). In germline, CDR1 is LNHDA, CDR2 SQIVND (reference sequence). This CDR3 is 14 amino acids long. Trimming left V 5 bases short and J 1 base short, with 12 bases between. DNA of the CDR3: TGTGCCAGTAGTTCCCCAGGGGTTTCCTACGAGCAGTACTTC. Its protein product is CASSSPGVSYEQYF.

This sequence joins TRBV30 and TRBJ1-4, with D perhaps TRBD1 (6 bases). The germline V and J ends were trimmed by 2 bases and 8 bases, with 15 bases remaining between them. This CDR3 contains 14 residues. In germline, CDR1 is GTSNPN, CDR2 SVGIG (reference sequence). The CDR3 bases are TGTGCCTGGAGTCGAACGGGGGGACAAGAAAAACTGTTTTTT. Its translation: CAWSRTGGQEKLFF.

The V gene is TRBV2, the J gene TRBJ2-1; no clear D gene. This CDR3 region has 12 residues. Germline V gene lookup returns CDR1 SNHLY and CDR2 FYNNEI. The ends were cut back, 8 bases at V and 4 bases at J, with 9 bases in the middle. The CDR3 region has the DNA TGTGCCAGCTGTAGAAGTTACAATGAGCAGTTCTTC. This sequence encodes CASCRSYNEQFF.

This chain connects TRBV27 to TRBJ1-5, with no clear D. The length of the CDR3 is 14 residues. Trimming shortened V by 2 bases and J by 8 bases, and 13 bases separated the two germline ends. Germline lookup yields CDR1 MNHEY and CDR2 SMNVEV (reference sequence). The CDR3 sequence is CASSLRVEVEPQHF. CDR3 nucleotide sequence: TGTGCCAGCAGTTTAAGGGTGGAGGTGGAGCCCCAGCATTTT.

The chain has TRBV5-5 and TRBJ1-1; TRBD1 is a possible D gene (6 bases). Germline V gene data show CDR1 as SGHKS and CDR2 as YYEKEE (reference sequence). The length of the CDR3 is 17 residues. Trimming left V 2 bases short and J 4 bases short, with 21 bases between. As DNA, the CDR3 is TGTGCCAGCAGCTTACAGCTGCCGGGGGAGGGGGGCACTGAAGCTTTCTTT. Translation: CASSLQLPGEGGTEAFF.

The chain joins TRBV9 to TRBJ2-3; 9 nucleotides align to TRBD2. V was clipped by 0 bases and J by 3 bases; unmatched bases: 5. The germline V gene encodes CDR1 SGDLS and CDR2 YYNGEE. The CDR3 length is 16 residues. This CDR3 reads CASSVVTSGFTDTQYF. In DNA, the CDR3 is TGTGCCAGCAGCGTAGTGACTAGCGGATTTACAGATACGCAGTATTTT.

The CDR3 is CASSVRDNEKLFF. The CDR3 nucleotides are TGTGCCAGCAGTGTCCGGGATAATGAAAAACTGTTTTTT. The chain recombines TRBV6-5 with TRBJ1-4; D is undetermined. This CDR3 spans 13 amino acids. Germline CDR1 and CDR2: MNHEY and SVGAGI. Trimming cost V 5 bases and J 4 bases, with 8 bases left between them.

J is TRBJ2-1 and V is TRBV18, with D maybe TRBD2 (7 bases). Trimming took off 1 base at V and 0 bases at J, with 19 bases between the two ends. Germline V gives CDR1 KGHSH, CDR2 LQKENI. This CDR3 has 19 amino acids. The CDR3 DNA follows: TGTGCCAGCTCACCACGGATATCAGGGGCGGGGGTCTCCTACAATGAGCAGTTCTTC. Its translation: CASSPRISGAGVSYNEQFF.

The chain joins TRBV7-2 to TRBJ2-7; 13 bases line up with TRBD2. CDR1 and CDR2 (germline): SGHTA, FQGNSA. The CDR3 is made up of 16 amino acids. V was pared by 2 bases and J by 9 bases, with 10 bases of the junction left unmatched. The CDR3 nucleotides are TGTGCCAGCAGCTTAAGGGGGACTAGCGGGGATTCTTCGCAGTACTTC. Encoded protein: CASSLRGTSGDSSQYF.

This clone was detected only once. V gene TRBV28 combines with J gene TRBJ2-6, with unresolved D. The CDR3 totals 16 residues. CDR1 and CDR2 from the germline V gene are MDHEN and SYDVKM. V lost 6 bases and J 3 bases, leaving 15 bases between the germline ends. CDR3 region: CASSHPRTDGANVLTF. The CDR3 DNA is TGTGCCAGCAGCCATCCCCGAACTGATGGGGCCAACGTCCTGACTTTC.

CDR3: CASSLRGPAIPNGYTF. The CDR3 DNA reads TGTGCCAGCAGTTTAAGGGGGCCCGCGATTCCAAACGGCTACACCTTC. The chain has TRBV28 and TRBJ1-2, with 7 bases matching TRBD1. The CDR3 consists of 16 residues. The V segment lost 2 bases and the J segment 8 bases; nucleotides outside the gene matches: 14. Germline CDR1 is MDHEN and CDR2 is SYDVKM.

The rearrangement joins TRBV5-4 to TRBJ1-4, with 8 bases that match TRBD1. CDR3 length: 15 amino acids. Germline V lookup: CDR1 SGHNT, CDR2 YYREEE (reference sequence). Trimming took 2 bases from V and 5 from J; bases not matched to a gene: 5. The CDR3 is CASSFNRGGNEKLFF. DNA of the CDR3: TGTGCCAGCAGCTTCAACAGGGGGGGGAATGAAAAACTGTTTTTT.

The chain couples TRBV5-6 to TRBJ2-7, with D possibly being TRBD1 (6 bases). The CDR3 is 13 residues long. Trimming removed 0 bases from V and 5 bases from J, with 9 bases in between. CDR1 is SGHDT and CDR2 is YYEEEE in the germline V gene. CDR3 loop: CASSLDRVHEQYF. The CDR3 DNA follows: TGTGCCAGCAGCTTGGACAGGGTCCACGAGCAGTACTTC. The variable domain in full, completed from reference TRBV5-6 and TRBJ2-7, reads DAGVTQSPTHLIKTRGQQVTLRCSPKSGHDTVSWYQQALGQGPQFIFQYYEEEERQRGNFPDRFSGHQFPNYSSELNVNALLLGDSALYLCASSLDRVHEQYFGPGTRLTVT.

This chain connects TRBV30 to TRBJ2-1; 7 positions match TRBD2. CDR1 is GTSNPN, CDR2 SVGIG, per germline (reference sequence). V was clipped by 0 bases and J by 4 bases; unmatched bases: 9. The CDR3 has 16 amino acids. CDR3 residues: CAWSVWGGVEYNEQFF. The CDR3 DNA reads as TGTGCCTGGAGTGTATGGGGGGGGGTAGAATACAATGAGCAGTTCTTC.

The chain links TRBV15 to TRBJ2-7; D remains unclear. The V gene lost 1 base and the J gene lost 4 bases, with 8 bases spanning the gap. There are 13 residues in the CDR3. Germline loops: CDR1 LNHNV, CDR2 YYDKDF (reference sequence). The CDR3 reads CATSRGSGYEQYF. The CDR3 DNA reads as TGTGCCACCAGCAGAGGGTCAGGATACGAGCAGTACTTC.

This sequence joins TRBV28 and TRBJ1-2, with D hard to call. Trimming took 6 bases from V and 0 from J, leaving 8 bases between them. The CDR3 sequence is 13 residues long. Germline values: CDR1 MDHEN, CDR2 SYDVKM. CDR3 sequence (DNA): TGTGCCAGCAGCAACTCACCTAACTATGGCTACACCTTC. Translating gives CASSNSPNYGYTF.

The chain couples TRBV9 to TRBJ2-1; TRBD2 agrees at 10 bases. CDR3 length: 15 amino acids. Germline loops: CDR1 SGDLS, CDR2 YYNGEE. V lost 5 bases, J lost 6 bases, and 8 bases stayed unmatched. The CDR3: CASSFTSGMGNEQFF. CDR3 coding DNA: TGTGCCAGCAGTTTTACTAGCGGGATGGGCAATGAGCAGTTCTTC.

This sequence joins TRBV5-4 and TRBJ2-2; D is perhaps TRBD2 (7 bases). The CDR3 length is 16 residues. The germline V gene has CDR1 SGHNT and CDR2 YYREEE (reference sequence). V was pared by 4 bases and J by 4 bases, with 17 bases between. The CDR3 loop reads CASSPLGGEFTGELFF. CDR3 nucleotides: TGTGCCAGCAGCCCCTTAGGGGGGGAATTCACCGGGGAGCTGTTTTTT.

The V gene is TRBV5-1, the J gene TRBJ1-3, with no clear D. The V end was cut by 0 bases, the J end by 3 bases, with 7 bases between. CDR1 is SGHRS and CDR2 is YFSETQ in the germline V gene. The length of the CDR3 is 14 residues. CDR3 nucleotides: TGCGCCAGCAGCTTGGACCAGAATGGAAACACCATATATTTT. Translation gives CASSLDQNGNTIYF.

V is TRBV18 and J is TRBJ2-7, with 7 bases matching TRBD2. V shed 3 bases, J shed 2 bases, and the junction held 13 bases outside the gene matches. Germline CDR1 is KGHSH and CDR2 is LQKENI. The length of the CDR3 is 17 residues. The CDR3 reads CASSPAGLEGLTYEQYF. The CDR3 DNA follows: TGTGCCAGCTCACCGGCTGGACTAGAGGGTCTGACCTACGAGCAGTACTTC.